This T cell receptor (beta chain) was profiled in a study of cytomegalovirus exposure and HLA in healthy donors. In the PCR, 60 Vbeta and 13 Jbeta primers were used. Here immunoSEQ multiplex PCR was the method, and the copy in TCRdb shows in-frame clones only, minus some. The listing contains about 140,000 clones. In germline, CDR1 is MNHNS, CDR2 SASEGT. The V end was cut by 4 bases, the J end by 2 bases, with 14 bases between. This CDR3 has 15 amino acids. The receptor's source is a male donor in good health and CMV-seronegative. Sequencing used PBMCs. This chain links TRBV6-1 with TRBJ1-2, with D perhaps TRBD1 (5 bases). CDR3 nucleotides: TGTGCCAGCAGTGCCGGGGGAGTGCCGAACTATGGCTACACCTTC. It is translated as CASSAGGVPNYGYTF.